This record covers a single T cell receptor (beta chain). Antigen unknown. The junction departs from the called germline gene at one end, perhaps through a read error. A single record per CDR3 protein comes from TCRdb applying MiXCR to the reads. In the table there are roughly 120,000 distinct CDR3 sequences, about 31% of which are singletons. The sample originates from a study of T cell repertoires in cytomegalovirus infection. The germline V gene has CDR1 SGHVS and CDR2 FNYEAQ. CDR3 length: 15 residues. Study-level results: The study found HLA-C-restricted CMV-specific TCR beta clonotypes dominating the ex vivo response.

The clonotype originates from a human donor in good health (CMV status not recorded). Some clones in this sample may be carry-over from other donors' samples. The chain couples TRBV7-6 to TRBJ2-2; 9 bases are shared with TRBD1. The sequenced sample was CD8+ T cells from cultured PBMCs, obtained from culture after CMV antigen stimulation. This CDR3 reads CASSDTGGAAGELFF. CDR3 in DNA: TGTGCTAGCAGCGATACAGGGGGCGCGGCCGGGGAGCTGTTTTTT.